The entry that follows covers one TCR beta chain sequence. Germline CDR1 MRHNA, CDR2 SNTAGT. CDR3 size: 17 residues. V lost 4 bases to trimming and J lost 4 bases; unmatched junction nucleotides: 11. The data originate from a study of blood T cell repertoires in COVID-19. Study-wide context: The United States, Italy and Spain provided the acute and convalescent COVID-19 samples. The cDNA or gDNA used as material had been derived from T cells, B-cell-depleted T cells, or PBMCs.

Authors' processing steps: Estimated nucleated cell counts came from reference gene primer amplification. Sequencing was performed with immunoSEQ multiplex PCR; in TCRdb, only in-frame clones are kept and a portion is missing. D and trimming come from the DNA, and the V and J calls and clone size come from that table. The sample lists a few hundred thousand clones, approximately 80% occurring once. V is TRBV6-4 and J is TRBJ2-1; 9 bases match TRBD2. The receptor comes from a man in his forties who had recovered from COVID-19. The sequencing input was peripheral blood. The CDR3 spells CASSGLAGEAQYNEQFF. In DNA form, the CDR3 reads TGTGCCAGCAGTGGGTTAGCGGGAGAGGCCCAATACAATGAGCAGTTCTTC.